The T cell receptor (beta chain) described here comes from a study of Ad26.COV2.S vaccination and SARS-CoV-2 variants. Findings and limits, study-wide: Participants given vaccine showed non-spike TCR breadth similar to that of placebo recipients. Responses of spike-specific T cells (both CD8+ and CD4+) reportedly showed substantial breadth after vaccination. Total T cell responses, in the TCR breadth and depth analyses, may have been underestimated.

The germline CDR1 and CDR2 sequences are DFQATT and SNEGSKA (reference sequence). Trimming took 6 bases from V and 4 from J, leaving 10 bases between them. CDR3 length: 11 residues. Generated by immunoSEQ multiplex PCR, the TCRdb table keeps only in-frame clones and is missing some. The table records 300,000 to 400,000 clones, 70% to 90% of them present only once. The treatment denotes: around 19 received Ad26.COV2.S at low or high dose, single or two shots; 5 received placebo; per-sample allocation not given. On day 63 after the first injection, vaccine and placebo recipients gave samples. Its platform was an Ad26 vector, and its expressed antigen was Wuhan-strain SARS-CoV-2 spike. With respect to this clone: Antigen unknown.

The sequences come from peripheral blood, collected in a trial of Ad26.COV2.S vaccine versus placebo. The V call is TRBV20-1, the J call TRBJ2-7; D unclear. The source of this sequence is a person between 18 and 60 years old who received the Ad26.COV2.S COVID-19 vaccine or a placebo. The CDR3 sequence is CSAADAYEQYF. The CDR3 DNA sequence: TGCAGTGCGGCTGACGCATACGAGCAGTACTTC.